The rows below give T cell receptor beta chains drawn from one sample of a study of shared clonotypes between healthy human individuals. Produced via immunoSEQ multiplex PCR; TCRdb's table is partial and in-frame only. The table lists approximately 530,000 clones, 90% to 96% of them singletons. The sequenced material came from naive CD4+ T cells sorted from blood. These receptor sequences come from a woman aged 25 to 39 in good health. CDR3s include the opening cysteine and the closing phenylalanine or tryptophan. A D gene is named only where the DNA matches it firmly. Some rows mark clone size as missing; the rest say once, few, many or name a class of expanded clone.

-,TRBJ2-1,TRBD1,TRBV18,TGTGCCAGCTCAGCCGGGACAGGGGGACTCGGTAATGAGCAGTTCTTC,CASSAGTGGLGNEQFF
-,TRBJ2-1,-,TRBV30,TGTGCCTGGAGCATCCACAGGCGATTGTCCTACAATGAGCAGTTCTTC,CAWSIHRRLSYNEQFF
-,TRBJ2-3,TRBD2,TRBV18,TGTGCCAGCTCGGCGGGACTAGCGGGAGTCCTCGGCACAGATACGCAGTATTTT,CASSAGLAGVLGTDTQYF
-,TRBJ1-5,-,TRBV27,TGTGCCAGCACCTGGGGGAAGCCCCAGCATTTT,CASTWGKPQHF
-,TRBJ2-7,-,TRBV7-9,TGTGCCAGCAGCCCAACGGGACAACCCTACGAGCAGTACTTC,CASSPTGQPYEQYF
-,TRBJ2-1,TRBD2,TRBV4-2,TGTGCCAGCTCTCCCCGGGGAGCGGGAGGGGGTAATGAGCAGTTCTTC,CASSPRGAGGGNEQFF
once,TRBJ1-1,TRBD1,TRBV4-1,TGCGCCAGCAGCCCTGGACAGGCTATCACTGAAGCTTTCTTT,CASSPGQAITEAFF
-,TRBJ2-3,-,TRBV18,TGTGCCAGCAACACCGGACAATTCACAGATACGCAGTATTTT,CASNTGQFTDTQYF
-,TRBJ1-5,TRBD1,TRBV18,TGTGCCAGCTCACTCAACAGGGGGGCCTTCAATCAGCCCCAGCATTTT,CASSLNRGAFNQPQHF
-,TRBJ1-5,-,TRBV2,TGTGCCAGCAGTGTAGGGGGATTGAGTCAGCCCCAGCATTTT,CASSVGGLSQPQHF
-,TRBJ2-7,-,TRBV14,TGTGCCAGCAGCCAGGGGCCTCCCTACGAGCAGTACTTC,CASSQGPPYEQYF
-,TRBJ2-2,-,TRBV12-5,TGTGCTAGTGGTTTGGGGACACCTGACACCGGGGAGCTGTTTTTT,CASGLGTPDTGELFF
-,TRBJ2-3,TRBD2,TRBV4-1,TGCGCCAGCAGCCAGCCGGGACTAGCGGGGACCACGGGGTGGGGTACGCAGTATTTT,CASSQPGLAGTTGWGTQYF
-,TRBJ1-3,-,TRBV5-1,TGCGCCAGCAGCTTAGGGCAGATCTCTGGAAACACCATATATTTT,CASSLGQISGNTIYF
-,TRBJ1-1,-,TRBV4-2,TGTGCCAGCAGCCTCCCAGGGGAAGCTGAAGCTTTCTTT,CASSLPGEAEAFF
-,TRBJ1-1,-,TRBV6-6,TGTGCCAGCAGTTCGGGGATCGAAGCTTTCTTT,CASSSGIEAFF
once,TRBJ2-7,TRBD2,TRBV27,TGTGCCAGCAGCAAGCGGGAGTTGAGCGAGCAGTACTTC,CASSKRELSEQYF
-,TRBJ2-7,-,TRBV6-5,TGTGCCAGCAGGCGAGGGGGTGGAGACTCCTACGAGCAGTACTTC,CASRRGGGDSYEQYF
-,TRBJ1-2,-,TRBV6-1,TGTGCCAGCAGTGAAGCTGTAGTGCGCCGTAACTATGGCTACACCTTC,CASSEAVVRRNYGYTF
-,TRBJ2-5,-,TRBV7-9,TGTGCCAGCAGCTTAGTAGGGCGGGAGACCCAGTACTTC,CASSLVGRETQYF
-,TRBJ2-3,-,TRBV5-4,TGTGCCAGCAGCTTGATTGAGACCCCAGATACGCAGTATTTT,CASSLIETPDTQYF
-,TRBJ1-2,-,TRBV27,TGTGCCAGCAGTTTACGGGGTAACAACTATGGCTACACCTTC,CASSLRGNNYGYTF
-,TRBJ2-1,TRBD2,TRBV6-1,TGTGCCAGCAGTGAAGAGTGGGGGGGTCTGACCTACAATGAGCAGTTCTTC,CASSEEWGGLTYNEQFF
-,TRBJ1-4,-,TRBV10-2,TGCGCCAGCACGAGGGGGTTAGGTGAAAAACTGTTTTTT,CASTRGLGEKLFF
-,TRBJ2-7,TRBD2,TRBV28,TGTGCCAGCAGTTTAAGTGGTACTAGCGGGATGTATTTCGAGCAGTACTTC,CASSLSGTSGMYFEQYF
-,TRBJ1-1,-,TRBV6-5,TGTGCCAGCAGCCAGGGGACTGAAGCTTTCTTT,CASSQGTEAFF
-,TRBJ1-3,-,TRBV2,TGTGCCAGCAGTCGGAGCTCTGGAAACACCATATATTTT,CASSRSSGNTIYF
-,TRBJ1-1,-,TRBV6-5,TGTGCCAGCAGTCCATCGCACACTGAAGCTTTCTTT,CASSPSHTEAFF
-,TRBJ2-7,TRBD2,TRBV7-2,TGTGCCAGCAGCTTAGTAGGAGCGGGAGGCTCTATCGAACACGAGCAGTACTTC,CASSLVGAGGSIEHEQYF
-,TRBJ2-1,TRBD2,TRBV4-1,TGCGCCAGCAGCCAATCAACGACTAGCGGGGAGTACAATGAGCAGTTCTTC,CASSQSTTSGEYNEQFF
once,TRBJ2-2,-,TRBV5-1,TGCGCCAGCAGCTTGGTTCAGGGAAACACCGGGGAGCTGTTTTTT,CASSLVQGNTGELFF
-,TRBJ2-7,-,TRBV2,TGTGCCAGCAGCAGGAGCTACGAGCAGTACTTC,CASSRSYEQYF
-,TRBJ2-1,-,TRBV6-4,TGTGCCAGCAGAATAACCGGGGGTATGGATGAGCAGTTCTTC,CASRITGGMDEQFF
once,TRBJ1-5,TRBD1,TRBV5-1,TGCGCCAGCAGCTTGGGGACAGGGACCAGGGGCAATCAGCCCCAGCATTTT,CASSLGTGTRGNQPQHF
-,TRBJ2-5,-,TRBV9,TGTGCCAGCAGCGTGGGGGTCGCCCCGGGGGAGACCCAGTACTTC,CASSVGVAPGETQYF
-,TRBJ2-1,TRBD2,TRBV5-1,TGCGCCAGCAGCTTGGGATCTAGCGGTCACAATGAGCAGTTCTTC,CASSLGSSGHNEQFF
once,TRBJ2-5,-,TRBV5-1,TGCGCCAGCAGCTTCCCCGGGACAACCAAAGAGACCCAGTACTTC,CASSFPGTTKETQYF
-,TRBJ1-2,-,TRBV9,TGTGCCAGCAGCGTAAGTACAGGAACCTATGGCTACACCTTC,CASSVSTGTYGYTF
once,TRBJ1-1,-,TRBV28,TGTGCCAGCAGTTTACGGAAGAACACTGAAGCTTTCTTT,CASSLRKNTEAFF
-,TRBJ2-7,-,TRBV28,TGTGCCAGCAGTCCCCGGCCATACGAGCAGTACTTC,CASSPRPYEQYF
-,TRBJ1-3,-,TRBV6-6,TGTGCCAGCAGTTACCAGGGACCAGACTCTGGAAACACCATATATTTT,CASSYQGPDSGNTIYF
-,TRBJ2-7,-,TRBV20-1,TGCAGTGCTAGCCCCGGACCTCGGCAGTACTTC,CSASPGPRQYF
once,TRBJ1-1,-,TRBV5-1,TGCGCCAGCACCTTGGGTTCGGAGTCGGACACTGAAGCTTTCTTT,CASTLGSESDTEAFF
-,TRBJ2-3,TRBD2,TRBV27,TGTGCCAGCAGTTTATCAAGACTAGCGGGAGTGGCAGATACGCAGTATTTT,CASSLSRLAGVADTQYF
-,TRBJ2-7,-,TRBV28,TGTGCCAGCCGCCCGACGGGGAGTCCGACCTACGAGCAGTACTTC,CASRPTGSPTYEQYF
-,TRBJ2-7,TRBD2,TRBV27,TGTGCCAGCAGTTGGTCCCGGGAGGCCTCCTACGAGCAGTACTTC,CASSWSREASYEQYF
-,TRBJ2-7,TRBD2,TRBV27,TGTGCCAGCAGCCGTACGGGGGGGGACTGGAGCGAGCAGTACTTC,CASSRTGGDWSEQYF
-,TRBJ1-1,TRBD1,TRBV4-1,TGCGCCAGCAGCCAGGAAGGGACAGTGGGCACTGAAGCTTTCTTT,CASSQEGTVGTEAFF
-,TRBJ2-1,TRBD2,TRBV13,TGTGCCAGCAGCCGGAGGACTAGCGGGACCTACAATGAGCAGTTCTTC,CASSRRTSGTYNEQFF
-,TRBJ1-3,-,TRBV7-7,TGTGCCAGCAGCCGCGACTCTGGAAACACCATATATTTT,CASSRDSGNTIYF
-,TRBJ2-7,-,TRBV7-2,TGTGCCAGCAGCCCAGGTCCCAGCGGTTACGAGCAGTACTTC,CASSPGPSGYEQYF
-,TRBJ2-1,-,TRBV5-1,TGCGCCAGCAGCGAGAACAGGGAGTACAATGAGCAGTTCTTC,CASSENREYNEQFF
-,TRBJ1-2,TRBD1,TRBV11-2,TGTGCCAGCAGCCTACTACGGACAGGGGTTGAGGGCTACACCTTC,CASSLLRTGVEGYTF
-,TRBJ1-1,-,TRBV28,TGTGCCAGCAGCTATGGAGGCACTGAAGCTTTCTTT,CASSYGGTEAFF
-,TRBJ2-2,-,TRBV5-8,TGTGCCAGCAGCTTGGAGGGGAGGGGGAGATTCACCGGGGAGCTGTTTTTT,CASSLEGRGRFTGELFF
-,TRBJ1-6,-,TRBV14,TGTGCCAGCAGCCAGGGACCAGGGTTCGGCTCACCCCTCCACTTT,CASSQGPGFGSPLHF